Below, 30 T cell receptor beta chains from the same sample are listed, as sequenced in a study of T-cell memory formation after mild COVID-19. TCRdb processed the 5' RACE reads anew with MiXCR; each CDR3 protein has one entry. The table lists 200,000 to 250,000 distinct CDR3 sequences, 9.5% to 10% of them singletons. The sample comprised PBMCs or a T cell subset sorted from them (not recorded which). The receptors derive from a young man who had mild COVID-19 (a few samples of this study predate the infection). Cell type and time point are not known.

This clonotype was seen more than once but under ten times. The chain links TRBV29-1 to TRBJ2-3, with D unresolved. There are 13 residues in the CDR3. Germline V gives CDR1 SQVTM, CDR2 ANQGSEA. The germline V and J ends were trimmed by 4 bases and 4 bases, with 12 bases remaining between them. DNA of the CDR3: TGCAGCGTTGGTTTGGTTTTGGCAGATACGCAGTATTTT. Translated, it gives CSVGLVLADTQYF.

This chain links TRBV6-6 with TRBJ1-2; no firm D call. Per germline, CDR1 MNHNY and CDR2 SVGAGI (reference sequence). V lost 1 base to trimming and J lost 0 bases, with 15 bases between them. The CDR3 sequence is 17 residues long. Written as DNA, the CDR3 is TGTGCCAGCAGTTACTTTGCCAGGCCTGCTTCTAACTATGGCTACACCTTC. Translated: CASSYFARPASNYGYTF.

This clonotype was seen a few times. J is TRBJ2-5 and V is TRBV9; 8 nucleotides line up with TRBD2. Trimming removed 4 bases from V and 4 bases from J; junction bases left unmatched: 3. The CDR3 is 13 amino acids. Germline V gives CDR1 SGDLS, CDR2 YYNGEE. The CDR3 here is CASSIGLAETQYF. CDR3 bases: TGTGCCAGCAGCATCGGACTAGCAGAGACCCAGTACTTC.

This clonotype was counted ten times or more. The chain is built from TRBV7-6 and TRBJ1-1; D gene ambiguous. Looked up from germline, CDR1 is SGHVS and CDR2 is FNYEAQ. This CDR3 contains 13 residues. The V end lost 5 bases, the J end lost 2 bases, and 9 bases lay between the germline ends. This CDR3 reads CASSLQDNTEAFF. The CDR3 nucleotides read TGTGCCAGCAGCCTCCAAGATAACACTGAAGCTTTCTTT.

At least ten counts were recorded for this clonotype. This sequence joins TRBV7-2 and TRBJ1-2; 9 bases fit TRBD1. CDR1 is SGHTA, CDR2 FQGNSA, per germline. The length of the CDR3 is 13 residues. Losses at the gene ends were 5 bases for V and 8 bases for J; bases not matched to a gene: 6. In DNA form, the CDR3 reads TGTGCCAGCAGCCGGGGACAGGGTCAGGGCTACACCTTC. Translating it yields CASSRGQGQGYTF. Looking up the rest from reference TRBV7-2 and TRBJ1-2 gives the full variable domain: GAGVSQSPSNKVTEKGKDVELRCDPISGHTALYWYRQSLGQGLEFLIYFQGNSAPDKSGLPSDRFSAERTGGSVSTLTIQRTQQEDSAVYLCASSRGQGQGYTFGSGTRLTVV.

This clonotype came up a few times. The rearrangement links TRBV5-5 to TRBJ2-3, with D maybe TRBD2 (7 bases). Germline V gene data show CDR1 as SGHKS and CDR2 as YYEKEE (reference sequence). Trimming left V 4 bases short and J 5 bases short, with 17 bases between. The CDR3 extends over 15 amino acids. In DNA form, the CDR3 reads TGTGCCAGCAGCCCGAGGGGAGGGGGTCAAGATACGCAGTATTTT. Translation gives CASSPRGGGQDTQYF. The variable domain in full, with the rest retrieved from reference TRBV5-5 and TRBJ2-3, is DAGVTQSPTHLIKTRGQQVTLRCSPISGHKSVSWYQQVLGQGPQFIFQYYEKEERGRGNFPDRFSARQFPNYSSELNVNALLLGDSALYLCASSPRGGGQDTQYFGPGTRLTVL.

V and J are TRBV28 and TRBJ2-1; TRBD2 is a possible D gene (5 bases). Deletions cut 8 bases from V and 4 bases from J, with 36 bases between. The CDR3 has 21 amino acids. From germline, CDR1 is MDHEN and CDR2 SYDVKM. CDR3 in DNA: TGTGCCAGCGGACTCCCCGACCGCCGGATTTCGTCCTCCCTCGGTTACAATGAGCAGTTCTTC. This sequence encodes CASGLPDRRISSSLGYNEQFF.

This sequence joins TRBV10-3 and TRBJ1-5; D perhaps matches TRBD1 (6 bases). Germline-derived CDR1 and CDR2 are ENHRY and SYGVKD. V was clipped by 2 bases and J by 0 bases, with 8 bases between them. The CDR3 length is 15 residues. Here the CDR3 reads CAISEQGYSNQPQHF. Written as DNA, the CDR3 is TGTGCCATCAGTGAGCAGGGGTATAGCAATCAGCCCCAGCATTTT.

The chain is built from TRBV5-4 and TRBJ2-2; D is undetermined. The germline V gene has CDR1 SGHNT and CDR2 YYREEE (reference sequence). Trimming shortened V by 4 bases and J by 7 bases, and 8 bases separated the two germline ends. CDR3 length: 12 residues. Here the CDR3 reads CASSTWDGELFF. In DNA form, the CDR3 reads TGTGCCAGCAGCACTTGGGACGGGGAGCTGTTTTTT.

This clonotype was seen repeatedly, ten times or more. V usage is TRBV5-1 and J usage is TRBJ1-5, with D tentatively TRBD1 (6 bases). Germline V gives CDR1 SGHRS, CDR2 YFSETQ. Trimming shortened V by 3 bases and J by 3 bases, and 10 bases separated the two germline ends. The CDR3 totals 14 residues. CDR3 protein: CASSSGVNNQPQHF. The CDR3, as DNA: TGCGCCAGCAGCTCAGGGGTGAACAATCAGCCCCAGCATTTT.

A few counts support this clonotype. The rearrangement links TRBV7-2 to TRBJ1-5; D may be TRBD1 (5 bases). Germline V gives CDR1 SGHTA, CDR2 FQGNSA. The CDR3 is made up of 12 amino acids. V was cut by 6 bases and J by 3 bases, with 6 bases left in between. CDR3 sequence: CASRGDNQPQHF. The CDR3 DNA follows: TGTGCCAGCAGGGGGGACAATCAGCCCCAGCATTTT.

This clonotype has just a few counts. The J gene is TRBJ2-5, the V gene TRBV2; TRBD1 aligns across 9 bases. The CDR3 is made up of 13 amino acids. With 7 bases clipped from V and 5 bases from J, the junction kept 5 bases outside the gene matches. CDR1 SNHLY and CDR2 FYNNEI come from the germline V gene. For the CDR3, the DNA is TGTGCCAGCAACGGACAGGGGAGGGAGACCCAGTACTTC. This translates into CASNGQGRETQYF.

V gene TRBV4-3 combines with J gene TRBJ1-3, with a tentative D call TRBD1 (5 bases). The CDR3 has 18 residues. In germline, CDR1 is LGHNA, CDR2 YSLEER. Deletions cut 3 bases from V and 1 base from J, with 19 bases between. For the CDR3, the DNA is TGCGCCAGCAGCCAGGGGGTGGGGAGTTTGAGATCTGGAAACACCATATATTTT. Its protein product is CASSQGVGSLRSGNTIYF.

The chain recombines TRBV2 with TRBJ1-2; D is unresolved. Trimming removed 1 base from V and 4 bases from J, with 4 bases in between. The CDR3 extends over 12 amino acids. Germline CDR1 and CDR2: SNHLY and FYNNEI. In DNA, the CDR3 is TGTGCCAGCAGTGAAGGGCTCTATGGCTACACCTTC. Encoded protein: CASSEGLYGYTF. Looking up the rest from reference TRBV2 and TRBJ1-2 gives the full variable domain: EPEVTQTPSHQVTQMGQEVILRCVPISNHLYFYWYRQILGQKVEFLVSFYNNEISEKSEIFDDQFSVERPDGSNFTLKIRSTKLEDSAMYFCASSEGLYGYTFGSGTRLTVV.

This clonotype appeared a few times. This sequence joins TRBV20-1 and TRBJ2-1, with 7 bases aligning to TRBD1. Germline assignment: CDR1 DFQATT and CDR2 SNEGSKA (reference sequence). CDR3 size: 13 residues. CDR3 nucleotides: TGCAGCTCACTAGGGGGCACCTACAATGAGCAGTTCTTC. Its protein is CSSLGGTYNEQFF.

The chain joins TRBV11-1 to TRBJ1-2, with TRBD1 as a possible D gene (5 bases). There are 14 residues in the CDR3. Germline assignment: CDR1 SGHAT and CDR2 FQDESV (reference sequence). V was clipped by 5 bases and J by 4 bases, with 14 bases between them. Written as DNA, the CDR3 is TGTGCCAGCAGCCAGACAGAACGATCCTATGGCTACACCTTC. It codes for CASSQTERSYGYTF.

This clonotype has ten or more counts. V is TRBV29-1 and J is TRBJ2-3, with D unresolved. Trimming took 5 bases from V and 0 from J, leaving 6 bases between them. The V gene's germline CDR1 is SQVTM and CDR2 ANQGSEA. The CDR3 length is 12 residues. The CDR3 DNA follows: TGCAGCGTTTCGGACAGCACAGATACGCAGTATTTT. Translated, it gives CSVSDSTDTQYF.

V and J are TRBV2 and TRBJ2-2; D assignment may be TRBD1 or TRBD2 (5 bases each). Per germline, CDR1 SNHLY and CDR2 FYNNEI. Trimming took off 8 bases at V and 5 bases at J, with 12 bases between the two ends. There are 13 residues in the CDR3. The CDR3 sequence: CASWGLGTGELFF. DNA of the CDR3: TGTGCCAGCTGGGGGTTGGGGACCGGGGAGCTGTTTTTT.

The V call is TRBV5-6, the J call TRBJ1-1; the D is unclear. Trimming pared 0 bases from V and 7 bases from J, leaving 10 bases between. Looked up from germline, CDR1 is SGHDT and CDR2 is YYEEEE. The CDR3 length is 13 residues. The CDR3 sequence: CASSLVTADEAFF. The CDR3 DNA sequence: TGTGCCAGCAGCTTGGTAACCGCGGATGAAGCTTTCTTT.

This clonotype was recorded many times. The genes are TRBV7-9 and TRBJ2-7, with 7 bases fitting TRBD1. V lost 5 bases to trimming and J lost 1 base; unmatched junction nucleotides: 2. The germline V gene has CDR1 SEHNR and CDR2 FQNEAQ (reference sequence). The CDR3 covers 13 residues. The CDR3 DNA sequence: TGTGCCAGCAGCAAGGGGGCATCCTACGAGCAGTACTTC. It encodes CASSKGASYEQYF.

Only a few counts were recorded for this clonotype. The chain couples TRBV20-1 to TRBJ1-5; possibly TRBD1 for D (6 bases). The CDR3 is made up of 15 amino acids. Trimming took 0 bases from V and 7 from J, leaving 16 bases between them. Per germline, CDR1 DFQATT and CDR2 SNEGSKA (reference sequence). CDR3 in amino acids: CSARDRKGGWQPQHF. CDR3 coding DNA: TGCAGTGCTAGAGATAGGAAAGGGGGTTGGCAGCCCCAGCATTTT.

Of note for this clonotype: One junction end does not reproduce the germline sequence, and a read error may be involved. The DNA for the CDR3 is TGTGCTAGCAGCCCCTCCTACAGGGACAATGAGCAGTTCTTC. As protein: CASSPSYRDNEQFF. The chain has TRBV7-7 and TRBJ2-1, with TRBD1 as a possible D gene (6 bases). Per the germline V gene, CDR1 is SSHAT and CDR2 is FNYEAQ (reference sequence). The CDR3 extends over 14 amino acids.

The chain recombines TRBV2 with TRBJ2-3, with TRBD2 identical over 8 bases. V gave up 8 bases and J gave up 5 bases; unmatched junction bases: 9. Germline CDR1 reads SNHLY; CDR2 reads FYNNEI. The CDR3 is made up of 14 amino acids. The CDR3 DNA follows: TGTGCCAGCGGGTCAGCGGGGGTTGGAGATACGCAGTATTTT. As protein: CASGSAGVGDTQYF.

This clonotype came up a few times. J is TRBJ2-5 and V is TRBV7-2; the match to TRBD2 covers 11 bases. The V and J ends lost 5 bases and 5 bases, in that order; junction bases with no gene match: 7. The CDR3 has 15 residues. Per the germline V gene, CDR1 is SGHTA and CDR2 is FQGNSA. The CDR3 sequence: CASSPSGGLGETQYF. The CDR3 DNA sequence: TGTGCCAGCAGCCCTAGCGGGGGGCTGGGGGAGACCCAGTACTTC.

CDR3 coding DNA: TGTGCCAGCAGCTTATTTAGGGGCCCGACAGCCGGTGAAAAACTGTTTTTT. The encoded protein is CASSLFRGPTAGEKLFF. The V and J genes are TRBV7-2 and TRBJ1-4; D might be TRBD1 (5 bases). CDR1 and CDR2 (germline): SGHTA, FQGNSA. This CDR3 contains 17 residues. V was shortened by 2 bases and J by 7 bases, with 20 bases between the two germline ends.

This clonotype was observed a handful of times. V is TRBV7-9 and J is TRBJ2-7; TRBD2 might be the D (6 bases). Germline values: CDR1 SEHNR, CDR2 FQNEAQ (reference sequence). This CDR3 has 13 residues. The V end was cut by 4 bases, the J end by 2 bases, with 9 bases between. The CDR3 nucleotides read TGTGCCAGCAGCTCGGGAGTTACCTACGAGCAGTACGTC. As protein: CASSSGVTYEQYV.

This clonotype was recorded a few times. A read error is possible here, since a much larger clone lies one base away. DNA of the CDR3: TGCGCCAGCAGCTTGAAGGGAGATTCACCCCTCCACTTT. Translating it yields CASSLKGDSPLHF. This rearrangement joins TRBV5-1 to TRBJ1-6; D is unclear. The CDR3 extends over 13 amino acids. CDR1 is SGHRS and CDR2 is YFSETQ in the germline V gene. Trimming pared 1 base from V and 8 bases from J, leaving 7 bases between. The full variable domain, its missing parts supplied by reference TRBV5-1 and TRBJ1-6, is KAGVTQTPRYLIKTRGQQVTLSCSPISGHRSVSWYQQTPGQGLQFLFEYFSETQRNKGNFPGRFSGRQFSNSRSEMNVSTLELGDSALYLCASSLKGDSPLHFGNGTRLTVT.

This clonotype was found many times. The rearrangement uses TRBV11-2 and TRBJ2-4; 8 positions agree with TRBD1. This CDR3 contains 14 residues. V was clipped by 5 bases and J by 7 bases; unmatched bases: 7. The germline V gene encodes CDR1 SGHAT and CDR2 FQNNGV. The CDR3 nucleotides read TGTGCCAGCAGCCCCAGACAGGGGTCGAACATTCAGTACTTC. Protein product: CASSPRQGSNIQYF.

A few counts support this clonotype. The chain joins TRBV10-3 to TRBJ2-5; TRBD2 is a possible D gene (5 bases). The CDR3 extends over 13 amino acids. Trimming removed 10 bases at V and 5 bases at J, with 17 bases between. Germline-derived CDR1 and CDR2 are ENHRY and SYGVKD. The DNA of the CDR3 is TGTGCCACTCAGATCTCGGGGAGTGAGACCCAGTACTTC. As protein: CATQISGSETQYF.

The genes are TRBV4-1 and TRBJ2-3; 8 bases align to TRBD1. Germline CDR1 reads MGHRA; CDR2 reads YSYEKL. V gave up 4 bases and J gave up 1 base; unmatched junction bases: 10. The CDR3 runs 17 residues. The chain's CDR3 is CASSLNGQGRGTDTQYF. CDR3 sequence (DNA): TGCGCCAGCAGCCTGAACGGACAGGGCCGGGGCACAGATACGCAGTATTTT.